Listed here are 11 T cell receptor beta chains from one sample, sequenced in a study of immune evolution from preneoplasia to lung adenocarcinoma. Sequenced by immunoSEQ multiplex PCR; TCRdb stores in-frame clones only, minus some. Among about 6,300 clones listed, 76% were seen once. The sample consisted of FFPE minimally invasive lung adenocarcinoma tissue. Receptors were obtained from a person aged 55-79 years with lung adenocarcinoma.

V is TRBV19 and J is TRBJ2-7, with 8 bases that match TRBD1. V lost 5 bases to trimming and J lost 5 bases; unmatched junction nucleotides: 8. CDR3 length: 14 residues. Germline V lookup: CDR1 LNHDA, CDR2 SQIVND (reference sequence). CDR3 DNA sequence: TGTGCCAGTAGTCCGGGACAGGTTGGCGACGAGCAGTACTTC. This translates into CASSPGQVGDEQYF.

The rearrangement uses TRBV9 and TRBJ2-5; 12 bases are a match to TRBD1. The junction had 6 bases not matched to a gene; V was cut back by 2 bases and J by 4 bases. CDR1 is SGDLS and CDR2 is YYNGEE in the germline V gene. The CDR3 is made up of 16 amino acids. The CDR3 region is CASSVTGTGGAETQYF. CDR3 nucleotides: TGTGCCAGCAGCGTTACCGGGACAGGGGGCGCAGAGACCCAGTACTTC.

The V and J genes are TRBV7-2 and TRBJ2-2; D gene unclear. Trimming removed 8 bases at V and 1 base at J, with 11 bases between. Looked up from germline, CDR1 is SGHTA and CDR2 is FQGNSA. CDR3 length: 14 residues. DNA for the CDR3: TGTGCCAGCCATAGGACGGGGAACACCGGGGAGCTGTTTTTT. This translates into CASHRTGNTGELFF.

The chain recombines TRBV11-1 with TRBJ2-5; D ambiguous. The germline V gene encodes CDR1 SGHAT and CDR2 FQDESV (reference sequence). CDR3 size: 14 residues. Trimming left V 4 bases short and J 2 bases short, with 11 bases between. The CDR3 region has the DNA TGTGCCAGCAGCTCAATAAACCCTCAAGAGACCCAGTACTTC. Protein sequence: CASSSINPQETQYF.

The rearrangement links TRBV5-1 to TRBJ2-3; unclear D gene. The CDR3 covers 13 residues. Germline V lookup: CDR1 SGHRS, CDR2 YFSETQ. The V gene lost 4 bases and the J gene lost 6 bases, with 12 bases spanning the gap. The CDR3: CASSLQQIDTQYF. CDR3 nucleotide sequence: TGCGCCAGCAGCCTCCAACAGATTGATACGCAGTATTTT.

The rearrangement links TRBV6-5 to TRBJ1-2; 7 bases are shared with TRBD1. CDR1 is MNHEY and CDR2 is SVGAGI in the germline V gene. Losses at the gene ends were 5 bases for V and 0 bases for J; bases not matched to a gene: 6. The CDR3 is 15 amino acids. Here the CDR3 reads CASSPQGGANYGYTF. For the CDR3, the DNA is TGTGCCAGCAGTCCCCAGGGGGGAGCTAACTATGGCTACACCTTC.

V is TRBV9 and J is TRBJ1-1; D ambiguous. Trimming left V 0 bases short and J 1 base short, with 7 bases between. The CDR3 consists of 14 residues. Germline lookup yields CDR1 SGDLS and CDR2 YYNGEE. CDR3 region: CASSVEGWNTEAFF. The CDR3 DNA reads TGTGCCAGCAGCGTAGAAGGATGGAACACTGAAGCTTTCTTT.

The rearrangement uses TRBV6-6 and TRBJ1-1; maybe TRBD1 (5 bases). V was shortened by 2 bases and J by 2 bases, with 9 bases between the two germline ends. The CDR3 loop spans 14 amino acids. CDR1 is MNHNY and CDR2 is SVGAGI in the germline V gene (reference sequence). CDR3 residues: CASSYRDSNTEAFF. Written as DNA, the CDR3 is TGTGCCAGCAGTTACCGCGACAGCAACACTGAAGCTTTCTTT.

This rearrangement joins TRBV6-6 to TRBJ2-1; D gene unclear. Germline CDR1 reads MNHNY; CDR2 reads SVGAGI (reference sequence). CDR3 size: 13 residues. V was clipped by 7 bases and J by 9 bases, with 16 bases between them. The CDR3 protein is CASKGYLVGEQFF. The CDR3 DNA reads as TGTGCCAGCAAAGGTTATCTTGTCGGTGAGCAGTTCTTC.

The chain couples TRBV11-3 to TRBJ2-7; either TRBD1 or TRBD2 may fit D (5 bases each). The germline V and J ends were trimmed by 4 bases and 6 bases, with 13 bases remaining between them. The CDR3 is 13 amino acids. Germline CDR1 reads SGHNT; CDR2 reads YENEEA. CDR3 sequence (DNA): TGTGCCAGCAGCTCCGGGACCTTTTTCGAGCAGTACTTC. Its protein product is CASSSGTFFEQYF.

V usage is TRBV18 and J usage is TRBJ2-7, with 8 bases aligning to TRBD2. J was trimmed by 3 bases and V by 5 bases; bases with no gene match: 12. The CDR3 runs 16 residues. Germline-derived CDR1 and CDR2 are KGHSH and LQKENI. The CDR3 DNA reads as TGTGCCAGCTCATCAAACCCGAGCGGGAGAGTCTACGAGCAGTACTTC. This translates into CASSSNPSGRVYEQYF.